This TCR beta chain appears in the sequencing data of a study of OX40 agonist ivuxolimab in advanced cancers. Study-wide context: Three patients got partial responses; one had hepatocellular carcinoma and two had cutaneous melanoma.

Study results and limitations: People who partly responded at 0.1-3.0 mg/kg had some of the least clonal expansion seen.

TCRdb's copy holds only in-frame clones and misses some; the assay was immunoSEQ multiplex PCR. The repertoire holds about 70,000 clones, roughly 84% seen once, with approximately 6.1% in the top ten. In regard to this clone: The antigen remains undetermined.

This receptor was identified in an adult with an advanced solid tumor such as melanoma, head and neck, liver or kidney cancer. The source was CD4+ or CD8+ T cells sorted from blood, collected in a trial of the OX40 agonist ivuxolimab.

The chain's CDR3 is CASSLEENYGYTF. The DNA for the CDR3 is TGCGCCAGCAGCTTGGAAGAGAACTATGGCTACACCTTC. The chain combines TRBV5-1 with TRBJ1-2; D gene ambiguous. CDR1 and CDR2 (germline): SGHRS, YFSETQ. The CDR3 covers 13 residues. V was trimmed by 0 bases and J by 2 bases, leaving 5 bases between them.